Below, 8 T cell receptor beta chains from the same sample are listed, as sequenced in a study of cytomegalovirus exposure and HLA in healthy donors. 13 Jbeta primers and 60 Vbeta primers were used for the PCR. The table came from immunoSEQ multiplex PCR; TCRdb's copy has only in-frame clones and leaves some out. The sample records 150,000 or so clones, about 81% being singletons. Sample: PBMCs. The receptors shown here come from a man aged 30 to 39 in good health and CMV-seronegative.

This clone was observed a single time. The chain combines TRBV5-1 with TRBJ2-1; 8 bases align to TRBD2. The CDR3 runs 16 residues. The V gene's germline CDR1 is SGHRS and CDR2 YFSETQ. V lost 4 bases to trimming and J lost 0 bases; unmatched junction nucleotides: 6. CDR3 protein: CASSDAGTSSYNEQFF. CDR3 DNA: TGCGCCAGCAGCGACGCCGGGACTAGCTCCTACAATGAGCAGTTCTTC.

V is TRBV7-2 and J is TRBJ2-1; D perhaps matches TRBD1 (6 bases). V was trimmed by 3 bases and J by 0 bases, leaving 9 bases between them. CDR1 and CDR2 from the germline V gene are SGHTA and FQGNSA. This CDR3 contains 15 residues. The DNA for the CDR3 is TGTGCCAGCAGCTTGGGGGCTTTCTCCTACAATGAGCAGTTCTTC. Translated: CASSLGAFSYNEQFF.

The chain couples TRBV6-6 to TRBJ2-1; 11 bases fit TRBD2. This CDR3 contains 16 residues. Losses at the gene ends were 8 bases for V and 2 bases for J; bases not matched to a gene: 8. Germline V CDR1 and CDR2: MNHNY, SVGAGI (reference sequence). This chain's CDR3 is CASRSLAGGAYNEQFF. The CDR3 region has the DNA TGTGCCAGCCGGAGCCTAGCGGGAGGAGCCTACAATGAGCAGTTCTTC.

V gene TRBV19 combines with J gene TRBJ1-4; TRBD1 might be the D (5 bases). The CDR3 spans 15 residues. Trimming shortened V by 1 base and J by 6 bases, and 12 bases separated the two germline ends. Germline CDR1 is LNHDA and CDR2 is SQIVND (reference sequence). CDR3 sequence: CASSIGAGPDEKLFF. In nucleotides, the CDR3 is TGTGCCAGTAGTATAGGGGCAGGGCCCGATGAAAAACTGTTTTTT. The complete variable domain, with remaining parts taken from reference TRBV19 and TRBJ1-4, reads DGGITQSPKYLFRKEGQNVTLSCEQNLNHDAMYWYRQDPGQGLRLIYYSQIVNDFQKGDIAEGYSVSREKKESFPLTVTSAQKNPTAFYLCASSIGAGPDEKLFFGSGTQLSVL.

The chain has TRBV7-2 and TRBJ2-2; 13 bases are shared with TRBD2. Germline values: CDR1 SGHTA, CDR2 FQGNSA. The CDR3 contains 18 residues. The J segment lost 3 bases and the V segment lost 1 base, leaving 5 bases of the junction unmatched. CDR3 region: CASSLVRLAGGDTGELFF. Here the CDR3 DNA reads TGTGCCAGCAGCTTAGTACGACTAGCGGGAGGAGACACCGGGGAGCTGTTTTTT.

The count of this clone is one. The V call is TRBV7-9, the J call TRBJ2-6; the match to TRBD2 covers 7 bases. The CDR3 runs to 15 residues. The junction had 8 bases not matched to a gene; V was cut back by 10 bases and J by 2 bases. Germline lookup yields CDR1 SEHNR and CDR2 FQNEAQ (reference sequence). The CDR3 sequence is CAILRAGAGANVLTF. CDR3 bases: TGTGCCATCCTCCGGGCGGGGGCTGGGGCCAACGTCCTGACTTTC.

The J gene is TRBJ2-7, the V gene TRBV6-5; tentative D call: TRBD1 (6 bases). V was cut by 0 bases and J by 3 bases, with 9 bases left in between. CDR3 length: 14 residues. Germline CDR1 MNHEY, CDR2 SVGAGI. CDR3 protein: CASSYSPGDYEQYF. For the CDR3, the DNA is TGTGCCAGCAGTTACTCGCCAGGGGACTACGAGCAGTACTTC.

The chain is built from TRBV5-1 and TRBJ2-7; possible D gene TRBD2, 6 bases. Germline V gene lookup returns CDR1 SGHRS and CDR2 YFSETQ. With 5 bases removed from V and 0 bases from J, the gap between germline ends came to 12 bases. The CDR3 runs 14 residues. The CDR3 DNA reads TGCGCCAGCAGTAACCGCGGGGACTCCTACGAGCAGTACTTC. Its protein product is CASSNRGDSYEQYF.